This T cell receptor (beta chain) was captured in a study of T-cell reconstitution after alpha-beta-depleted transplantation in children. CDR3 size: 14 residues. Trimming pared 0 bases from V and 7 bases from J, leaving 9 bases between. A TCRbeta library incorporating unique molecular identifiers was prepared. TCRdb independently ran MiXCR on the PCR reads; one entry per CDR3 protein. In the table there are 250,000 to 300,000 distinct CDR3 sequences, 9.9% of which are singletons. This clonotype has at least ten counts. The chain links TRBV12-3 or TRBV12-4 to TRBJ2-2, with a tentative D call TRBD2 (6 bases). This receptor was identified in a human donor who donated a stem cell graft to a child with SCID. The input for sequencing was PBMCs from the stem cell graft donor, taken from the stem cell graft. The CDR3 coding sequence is TGTGCCAGCAGTTTAGCAACTAGCAGCGGGGAGCTGTTTTTT. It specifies CASSLATSSGELFF.